This T cell receptor beta chain was identified in a study of radiation and T cells in renal cell carcinoma. Study-wide results and limits: No pretreatment tumor biopsies were available for baseline clonotypes. From baseline, blood top tumor clonotypes peaked at 2 weeks post-radiation.

Documented time point: baseline pretreatment blood. As to treatment: 15 Gy SBRT to primary tumor, nephrectomy 4 weeks later. Regarding this clone: Its cognate antigen is unknown.

CDR3 length: 15 residues. CDR1 and CDR2 from the germline V gene are MNHNS and SASEGT. With 1 base removed from V and 0 bases from J, the gap between germline ends came to 6 bases. Generated by immunoSEQ multiplex PCR, the TCRdb table keeps only in-frame clones and is missing some. This sample yields approximately 120,000 clones, of which about four fifths are seen a single time; less than 3.5% belongs to the top ten. Sequencing was performed on blood, taken from a patient whose treatment included radiotherapy and nephrectomy. The receptor was isolated from an older woman with renal cell carcinoma. The chain employs TRBV6-1 and TRBJ1-4, with D unclear. The CDR3, as DNA: TGTGCCAGCAGTGAAGGCCTTGCAACTAATGAAAAACTGTTTTTT. This sequence encodes CASSEGLATNEKLFF.